This passage covers 3 T cell receptor beta chains from one sample sequenced in a study of blood T cell repertoires in COVID-19. Generated by immunoSEQ multiplex PCR, the TCRdb table keeps only in-frame clones and is missing some. This sample yields over 95,000 clones, of which about 89% are seen a single time; about 20% belongs to the top ten. The sequencing sample was made of peripheral blood. The receptors stem from a human donor with acute or convalescent COVID-19. The donor label of this sample is uncertain.

For the CDR3, the DNA is TGTGCCAGCAGTCAGGATTCACCCCTCCACTTT. This translates into CASSQDSPLHF. J is TRBJ1-6 and V is TRBV3-1 (or the pseudogene TRBV3-2); D unclear. Trimming pared 6 bases from V and 8 bases from J, leaving 5 bases between. CDR1 is LGHDT, CDR2 YNNKEL, per germline (reference sequence). The CDR3 sequence is 11 residues long.

V gene TRBV19 combines with J gene TRBJ1-1, with a possible D match to TRBD1 (5 bases). The V end was cut by 5 bases, the J end by 4 bases, with 14 bases between. The CDR3 has 14 residues. Per the germline V gene, CDR1 is LNHDA and CDR2 is SQIVND (reference sequence). The CDR3 nucleotides read TGTGCCAGTAGTTCGCCAGGGAATCTCACTGAAGCTTTCTTT. It codes for CASSSPGNLTEAFF.

The chain joins TRBV28 to TRBJ1-4; TRBD1 matches at 8 bases. V trimming: 5 bases; J trimming: 1 base; junction bases outside the gene matches: 12. The CDR3 runs 18 residues. The germline gives CDR1 MDHEN, CDR2 SYDVKM. This CDR3 is CASSRGPGQGETNEKLFF. The CDR3 DNA reads TGTGCCAGCAGTAGGGGCCCAGGACAGGGAGAAACTAATGAAAAACTGTTTTTT.